These 9 T cell receptor beta chains share one sample of origin, sequenced in a study of blood T cell repertoires in COVID-19. The data were produced by immunoSEQ multiplex PCR, yet TCRdb's version contains in-frame clones alone and is incomplete. The sample holds roughly 71,000 clones, about 80% seen once. The sequenced material came from peripheral blood. The receptors shown here come from a man in his sixties or seventies who had recovered from COVID-19.

This rearrangement joins TRBV7-3 to TRBJ2-1; 14 bases line up with TRBD2. Germline V gene data show CDR1 as SGHTA and CDR2 as FQGTGA. V gave up 5 bases and J gave up 4 bases; unmatched junction bases: 10. The CDR3 loop spans 18 amino acids. As DNA, the CDR3 is TGTGCCAGCAGCCCCCCCGGACTAGCGGGGGGCCAATACAATGAGCAGTTCTTC. This encodes CASSPPGLAGGQYNEQFF.

V is TRBV19 and J is TRBJ2-5; 9 bases line up with TRBD1. Germline assignment: CDR1 LNHDA and CDR2 SQIVND (reference sequence). Germline trimming cut 6 bases from V and 2 bases from J; bases unmatched to any gene: 10. This CDR3 contains 16 residues. The CDR3 bases are TGTGCCAGTAGCACACAGGGGGCGAGGGTACAAGAGACCCAGTACTTC. It codes for CASSTQGARVQETQYF.

The chain recombines TRBV7-8 with TRBJ1-6; TRBD1 matches 8 bases. The J segment lost 6 bases and the V segment lost 5 bases, leaving 12 bases of the junction unmatched. This CDR3 has 17 amino acids. Germline lookup yields CDR1 SGHVS and CDR2 FQNEAQ. The CDR3 DNA reads as TGTGCCAGCAGCCGCACCATGAACAGGGGGGGTAATTCACCCCTCCACTTT. Translation: CASSRTMNRGGNSPLHF.

This clone was detected a few times. The CDR3 region is CASSLGQGDEAFF. The DNA for the CDR3 is TGCGCCAGCAGCTTGGGCCAGGGGGATGAAGCTTTCTTT. The rearrangement links TRBV5-1 to TRBJ1-1; TRBD1 aligns across 7 bases. The CDR3 consists of 13 residues. Trimming removed 0 bases from V and 7 bases from J; junction bases left unmatched: 3. Germline CDR1 is SGHRS and CDR2 is YFSETQ.

CDR3 sequence: CASTPPGRVGGYTF. In nucleotides, the CDR3 is TGTGCCAGCACCCCCCCCGGCAGGGTGGGCGGCTACACCTTC. The rearrangement links TRBV6-2 or TRBV6-3 to TRBJ1-2, with D possibly TRBD1 on 5 matching bases. The CDR3 consists of 14 residues. V lost 7 bases and J 8 bases, leaving 20 bases between the germline ends. Germline CDR1 reads MNHEY; CDR2 reads SVGEGT.

This CDR3 reads CASSQEGGSGEQFF. DNA of the CDR3: TGTGCCAGCAGCCAAGAGGGGGGTTCCGGTGAGCAGTTCTTC. The chain recombines TRBV3-1 (or the pseudogene TRBV3-2) with TRBJ2-1, with D possibly being TRBD2 (6 bases). The CDR3 runs to 14 residues. CDR1 is LGHDT and CDR2 is YNNKEL in the germline V gene (reference sequence). V was shortened by 0 bases and J by 9 bases, with 12 bases between the two germline ends.

The rearrangement joins TRBV14 to TRBJ1-2; 8 bases agree with TRBD1. CDR3 length: 14 amino acids. Germline loops: CDR1 SGHDN, CDR2 FVKESK. V gave up 4 bases and J gave up 7 bases; unmatched junction bases: 8. CDR3 sequence (DNA): TGTGCCAGCAGCCCCCAGGGGGCAAGGGGTGGCTACACCTTC. Its translation: CASSPQGARGGYTF.

The V gene is TRBV19, the J gene TRBJ1-5, with D unresolved. V gave up 0 bases and J gave up 11 bases, with 8 bases separating them. CDR1 is LNHDA, CDR2 SQIVND, per germline (reference sequence). This CDR3 has 12 residues. This chain's CDR3 is CASSIDTRAQHF. DNA of the CDR3: TGTGCCAGTAGTATAGATACTCGAGCCCAGCATTTT. The whole variable domain, remainder taken from reference TRBV19 and TRBJ1-5, is DGGITQSPKYLFRKEGQNVTLSCEQNLNHDAMYWYRQDPGQGLRLIYYSQIVNDFQKGDIAEGYSVSREKKESFPLTVTSAQKNPTAFYLCASSIDTRAQHFGDGTRLSIL.

The count of this clone is one. The rearrangement links TRBV21-1 to TRBJ1-1; the table gives TRBD1 as D, unverified against the DNA. TRBV21-1 is described as a pseudogene. The CDR3 runs 18 residues. CDR3: CASTYTGETRSMNTEAFF. The CDR3 bases are TGTGCCAGCACGTATACAGGGGAGACTCGAAGTATGAACACTGAAGCTTTCTTT.